Listed here are 13 T cell receptor beta chains from one sample, sequenced in a study of PD-L1 blockade in urothelial cancer. The method was immunoSEQ multiplex PCR; TCRdb's version includes in-frame clones alone and lacks a portion of them. This table holds under 55,000 clones, 84% found once. The sequenced sample was PBMCs, obtained around atezolizumab (anti-PD-L1) treatment. These receptors were collected from a man in his forties with urothelial cancer.

The chain has TRBV28 and TRBJ2-1; the D gene is possibly TRBD1 (5 bases). V was trimmed by 6 bases and J by 7 bases, leaving 10 bases between them. This CDR3 region has 12 residues. The germline V gene has CDR1 MDHEN and CDR2 SYDVKM. The CDR3 is CASSLYRNEQFF. CDR3 nucleotides: TGTGCCAGCAGCCTATACAGGAATGAGCAGTTCTTC.

The rearrangement joins TRBV4-1 to TRBJ2-3, with TRBD2 matching 10 bases. The CDR3 is 17 residues long. CDR1 MGHRA and CDR2 YSYEKL come from the germline V gene. J gave up 1 base and V 7 bases, and 11 bases lay outside the gene matches. In DNA form, the CDR3 reads TGCGCCAGCACCGCTAGCGGGAGAATGGTGGGCACAGATACGCAGTATTTT. Translated, it gives CASTASGRMVGTDTQYF.

This chain uses TRBV28 with TRBJ2-3; 9 nucleotides match TRBD1. Germline V gene lookup returns CDR1 MDHEN and CDR2 SYDVKM. The J segment lost 3 bases and the V segment lost 6 bases, leaving 7 bases of the junction unmatched. CDR3 length equals 15 residues. CDR3 bases: TGTGCCAGCAGCTACTTAGGGACAGGGACAGATACGCAGTATTTT. Translated: CASSYLGTGTDTQYF.

The chain is built from TRBV27 and TRBJ2-4; D possibly corresponds to TRBD1 (7 bases). Deletions cut 6 bases from V and 6 bases from J, with 15 bases between. Per the germline V gene, CDR1 is MNHEY and CDR2 is SMNVEV (reference sequence). There are 14 residues in the CDR3. CDR3 in amino acids: CASRRDRSPNIQYF. The CDR3, as DNA: TGTGCCAGCAGGCGGGACAGATCTCCAAACATTCAGTACTTC.

The chain joins TRBV5-4 to TRBJ1-1, with D maybe TRBD1 (6 bases). Germline CDR1 is SGHNT and CDR2 is YYREEE (reference sequence). Trimming removed 5 bases from V and 5 bases from J, with 16 bases in between. This CDR3 region has 14 residues. The CDR3 protein is CASRIQGPGTEAFF. In nucleotides, the CDR3 is TGTGCCAGCAGAATACAGGGACCAGGGACTGAAGCTTTCTTT.

This clone has a handful of counts. The V and J genes are TRBV6-6 and TRBJ2-2, with D hard to call. Germline CDR1 MNHNY, CDR2 SVGAGI (reference sequence). The CDR3 loop spans 12 amino acids. V lost 5 bases and J 2 bases, leaving 3 bases between the germline ends. The CDR3, as DNA: TGTGCCAGCAGTCAAAACACCGGGGAGCTGTTTTTT. This codes for CASSQNTGELFF.

This chain uses TRBV6-1 with TRBJ1-5; 9 bases are a match to TRBD1. Per the germline V gene, CDR1 is MNHNS and CDR2 is SASEGT. Trimming took 7 bases from V and 3 from J; bases not matched to a gene: 7. This CDR3 is built from 15 residues. CDR3 loop: CASTGTGHNNQPQHF. The CDR3 DNA is TGTGCCAGCACCGGGACAGGGCACAACAATCAGCCCCAGCATTTT.

The chain couples TRBV28 to TRBJ2-1; D perhaps matches TRBD2 (6 bases). Between the trimmed V and J ends, which lost 2 bases and 0 bases, there was a span of 8 bases. The V gene's germline CDR1 is MDHEN and CDR2 SYDVKM. The CDR3 extends over 15 amino acids. The CDR3 DNA follows: TGTGCCAGCAGTTTAGGGGGGAGCTCCTACAATGAGCAGTTCTTC. The encoded protein is CASSLGGSSYNEQFF.

The rearrangement links TRBV14 to TRBJ1-1, with D possibly being TRBD1 (5 bases). Looked up from germline, CDR1 is SGHDN and CDR2 is FVKESK. The CDR3 is 13 residues long. Trimming removed 4 bases at V and 8 bases at J, with 14 bases between. CDR3 nucleotides: TGTGCCAGCAGCCCAGACCGACAGTTCGAAGCTTTCTTT. It translates to CASSPDRQFEAFF.

The chain uses TRBV27 and TRBJ2-3; 9 bases line up with TRBD2. Per germline, CDR1 MNHEY and CDR2 SMNVEV (reference sequence). The ends lost 3 bases at V and 3 bases at J; junction bases unmatched: 4. The CDR3 length is 15 residues. CDR3 protein: CASSLREGLTDTQYF. Here the CDR3 DNA reads TGTGCCAGCAGTTTGCGGGAGGGGCTTACAGATACGCAGTATTTT.

CDR3 protein: CAWKQTNYGYTF. CDR3 nucleotides: TGTGCCTGGAAACAGACGAACTATGGCTACACCTTC. The V gene is TRBV30, the J gene TRBJ1-2; D is unclear. V lost 4 bases and J lost 2, with 8 bases in between. CDR3 length: 12 amino acids. The germline V gene has CDR1 GTSNPN and CDR2 SVGIG (reference sequence). Complete variable domain (other parts from reference TRBV30 and TRBJ1-2): SQTIHQWPATLVQPVGSPLSLECTVEGTSNPNLYWYRQAAGRGLQLLFYSVGIGQISSEVPQNLSASRPQDRQFILSSKKLLLSDSGFYLCAWKQTNYGYTFGSGTRLTVV.

This clone was detected only once. The gene calls are TRBV19 and TRBJ2-5; 8 nucleotides line up with TRBD1. V lost 4 bases and J lost 3; bases outside the gene matches: 1. CDR3 size: 13 residues. Germline CDR1 LNHDA, CDR2 SQIVND (reference sequence). CDR3 residues: CASSRQGKETQYF. The CDR3 DNA reads TGTGCCAGTAGTAGACAGGGGAAAGAGACCCAGTACTTC.

This clone was seen only once. This chain links TRBV6-5 with TRBJ2-5, with TRBD1 identical over 7 bases. The germline V gene has CDR1 MNHEY and CDR2 SVGAGI. The CDR3 loop spans 15 amino acids. Trimming at V came to 5 bases and at J to 6 bases, leaving 12 bases not matched to a gene. CDR3 nucleotides: TGTGCCAGCAGTCTAGGGGGCCAGGGCTTAAAGACCCAGTACTTC. It encodes CASSLGGQGLKTQYF.